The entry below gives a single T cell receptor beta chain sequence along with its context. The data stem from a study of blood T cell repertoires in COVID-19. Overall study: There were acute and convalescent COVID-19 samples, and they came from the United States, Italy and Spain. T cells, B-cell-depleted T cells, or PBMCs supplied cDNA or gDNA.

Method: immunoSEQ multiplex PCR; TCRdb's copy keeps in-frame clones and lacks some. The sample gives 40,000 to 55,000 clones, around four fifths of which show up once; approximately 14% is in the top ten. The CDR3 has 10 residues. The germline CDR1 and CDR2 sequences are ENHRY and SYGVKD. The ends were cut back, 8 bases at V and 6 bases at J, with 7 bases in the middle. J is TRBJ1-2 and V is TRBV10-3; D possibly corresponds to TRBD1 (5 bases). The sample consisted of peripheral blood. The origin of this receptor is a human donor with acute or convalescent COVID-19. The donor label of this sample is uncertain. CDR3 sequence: CAILGDGYTF. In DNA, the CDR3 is TGTGCCATCCTAGGGGATGGCTACACCTTC.